This T cell receptor beta chain was sequenced during a study of blood T cell repertoires in COVID-19. About the study: Acute and convalescent COVID-19 samples came from the United States, Italy and Spain. From T cells, B-cell-depleted T cells, or PBMCs came the material, which was cDNA or gDNA.

This CDR3 spans 15 amino acids. The germline CDR1 and CDR2 sequences are SGHRS and YFSETQ. V shed 2 bases and J shed 3 bases, with 14 bases lying between them. Original data processing: Estimation of nucleated cell counts was performed using reference gene primer amplification. This table comes from immunoSEQ multiplex PCR, and its TCRdb copy is limited to in-frame clones, with some not included. V and J calls and clone size are as listed in that table; D and trimming were resolved from the DNA. The sample lists about 110,000 clones, 70% to 90% occurring once. The J gene is TRBJ2-5, the V gene TRBV5-1; a possible D gene is TRBD1 (6 bases). Specimen: peripheral blood. The TCR was taken from a man between 45 and 60 years old with active or convalescent COVID-19. CDR3 sequence: CASSFLGAREETQYF. The DNA of the CDR3 is TGCGCCAGCAGCTTCTTGGGGGCGAGGGAAGAGACCCAGTACTTC.